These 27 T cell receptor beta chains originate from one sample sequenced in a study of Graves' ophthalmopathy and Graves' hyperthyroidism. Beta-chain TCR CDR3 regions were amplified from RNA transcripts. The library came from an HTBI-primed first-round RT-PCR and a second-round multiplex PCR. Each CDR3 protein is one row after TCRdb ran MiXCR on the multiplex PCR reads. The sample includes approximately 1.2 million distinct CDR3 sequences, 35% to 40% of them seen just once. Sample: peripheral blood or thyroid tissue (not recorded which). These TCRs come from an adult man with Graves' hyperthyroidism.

CDR3 amino acids: CASSGGRKLFF. DNA of the CDR3: TGTGCCAGCAGCGGGGGACGGAAACTGTTTTTT. The chain uses TRBV7-8 and TRBJ1-4, with a tentative D call TRBD1 (5 bases). The CDR3 contains 11 residues. The germline CDR1 and CDR2 sequences are SGHVS and FQNEAQ. Trimming left V 5 bases short and J 11 bases short, with 9 bases between. The full variable domain, rest sourced from reference TRBV7-8 and TRBJ1-4, is GAGVSQSPRYKVAKRGQDVALRCDPISGHVSLFWYQQALGQGPEFLTYFQNEAQLDKSGLPSDRFFAERPEGSVSTLKIQRTQQEDSAVYLCASSGGRKLFFGSGTQLSVL.

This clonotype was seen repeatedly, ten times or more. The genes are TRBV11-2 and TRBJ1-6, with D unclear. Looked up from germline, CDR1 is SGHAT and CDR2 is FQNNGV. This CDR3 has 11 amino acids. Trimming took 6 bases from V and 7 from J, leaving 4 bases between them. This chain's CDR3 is CASRDNSPLHF. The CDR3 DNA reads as TGTGCCAGCAGAGACAATTCACCCCTCCACTTT.

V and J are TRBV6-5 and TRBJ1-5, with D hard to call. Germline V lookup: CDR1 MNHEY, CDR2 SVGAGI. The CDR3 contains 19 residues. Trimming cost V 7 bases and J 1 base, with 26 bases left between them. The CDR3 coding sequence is TGTGCCAGCACCCGGACGCCCCTGTGTTCGTTCTTAAGCAATCAGCCCCAGCATTTT. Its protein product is CASTRTPLCSFLSNQPQHF.

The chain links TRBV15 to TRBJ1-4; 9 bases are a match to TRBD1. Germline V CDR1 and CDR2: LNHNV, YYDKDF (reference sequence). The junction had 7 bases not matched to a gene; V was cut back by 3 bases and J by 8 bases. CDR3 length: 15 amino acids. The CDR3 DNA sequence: TGTGCCACCAGCAGTACGGGACAGGGAAGGGAAAAACTGTTTTTT. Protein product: CATSSTGQGREKLFF.

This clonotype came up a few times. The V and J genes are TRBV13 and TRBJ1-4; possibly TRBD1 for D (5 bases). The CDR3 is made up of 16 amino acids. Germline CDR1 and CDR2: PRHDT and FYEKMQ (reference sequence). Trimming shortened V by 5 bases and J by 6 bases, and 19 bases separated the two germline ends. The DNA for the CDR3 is TGTGCCAGCAGCGGGGGAAGGGAGGGGAACGATGAAAAACTGTTTTTT. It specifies CASSGGREGNDEKLFF.

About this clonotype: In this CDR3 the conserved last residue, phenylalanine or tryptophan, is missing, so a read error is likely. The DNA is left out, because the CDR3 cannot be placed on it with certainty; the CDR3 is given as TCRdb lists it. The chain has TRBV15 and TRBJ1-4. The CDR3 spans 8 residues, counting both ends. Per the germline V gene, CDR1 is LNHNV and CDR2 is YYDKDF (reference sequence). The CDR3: CATSRDPA.

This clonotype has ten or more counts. CDR3 in DNA: TGTGCCAGCAGCCCCCTCAGACAGGGCGATTCACCCCTCCACTTT. This codes for CASSPLRQGDSPLHF. The gene calls are TRBV7-9 and TRBJ1-6, with 7 bases fitting TRBD1. Trimming removed 5 bases from V and 8 bases from J; junction bases left unmatched: 9. The CDR3 is 15 residues long. Germline V gene data show CDR1 as SEHNR and CDR2 as FQNEAQ (reference sequence).

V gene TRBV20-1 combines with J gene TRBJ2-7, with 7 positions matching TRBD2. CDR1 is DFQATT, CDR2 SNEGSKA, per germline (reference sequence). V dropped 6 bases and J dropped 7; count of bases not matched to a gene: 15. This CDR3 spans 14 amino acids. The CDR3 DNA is TGCAGTGCCTCCGGGAGGCCAGGTGTCGGGGAGCAGTACTTC. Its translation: CSASGRPGVGEQYF.

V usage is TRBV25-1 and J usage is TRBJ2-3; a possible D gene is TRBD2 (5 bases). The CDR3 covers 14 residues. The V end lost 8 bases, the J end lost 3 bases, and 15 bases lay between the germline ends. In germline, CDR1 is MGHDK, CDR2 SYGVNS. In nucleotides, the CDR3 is TGTGCCAGCTCGGGATTTGGGGAAACAGATACGCAGTATTTT. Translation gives CASSGFGETDTQYF.

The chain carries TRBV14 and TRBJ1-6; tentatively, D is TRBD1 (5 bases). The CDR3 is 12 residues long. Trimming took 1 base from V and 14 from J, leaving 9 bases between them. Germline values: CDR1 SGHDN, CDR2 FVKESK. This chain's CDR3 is CASSQVRGTLHF. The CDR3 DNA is TGTGCCAGCAGCCAAGTTCGGGGCACCCTCCACTTT.

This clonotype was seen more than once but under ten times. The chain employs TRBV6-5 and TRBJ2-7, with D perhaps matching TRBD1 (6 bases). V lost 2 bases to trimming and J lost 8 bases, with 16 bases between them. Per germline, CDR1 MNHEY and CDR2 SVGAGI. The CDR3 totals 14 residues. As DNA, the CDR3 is TGTGCCAGCAGTTACAAGGTAGATAGGGACAAGCAGTACTTC. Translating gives CASSYKVDRDKQYF.

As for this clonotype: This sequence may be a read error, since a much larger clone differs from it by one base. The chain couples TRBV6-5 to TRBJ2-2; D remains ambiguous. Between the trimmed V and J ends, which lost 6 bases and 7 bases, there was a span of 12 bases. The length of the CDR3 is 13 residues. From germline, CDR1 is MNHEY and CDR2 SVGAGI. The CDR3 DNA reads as TGTGCCAGCAGGGAAAATCCCAGCGGGGAGCTGTTTTTT. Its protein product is CASRENPSGELFF.

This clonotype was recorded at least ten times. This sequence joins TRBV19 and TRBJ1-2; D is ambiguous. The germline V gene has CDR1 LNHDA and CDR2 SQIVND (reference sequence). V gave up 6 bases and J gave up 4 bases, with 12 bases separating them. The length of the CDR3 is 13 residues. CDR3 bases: TGTGCCAGTAGGAACACCGTGGGCTATGGCTACACCTTC. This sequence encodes CASRNTVGYGYTF.

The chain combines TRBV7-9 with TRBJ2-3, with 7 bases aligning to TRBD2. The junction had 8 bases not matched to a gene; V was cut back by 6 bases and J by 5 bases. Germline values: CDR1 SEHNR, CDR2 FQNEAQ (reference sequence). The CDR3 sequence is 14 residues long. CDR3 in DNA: TGTGCCAGCAGGAGAGGCGGGAGAGGAGATACGCAGTATTTT. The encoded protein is CASRRGGRGDTQYF.

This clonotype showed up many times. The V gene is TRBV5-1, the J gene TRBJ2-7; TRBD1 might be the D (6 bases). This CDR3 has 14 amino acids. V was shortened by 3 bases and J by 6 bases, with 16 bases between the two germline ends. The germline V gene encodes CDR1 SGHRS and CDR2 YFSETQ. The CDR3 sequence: CASSSGQRESEQYF. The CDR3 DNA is TGCGCCAGCAGCTCCGGACAGAGGGAGAGCGAGCAGTACTTC.

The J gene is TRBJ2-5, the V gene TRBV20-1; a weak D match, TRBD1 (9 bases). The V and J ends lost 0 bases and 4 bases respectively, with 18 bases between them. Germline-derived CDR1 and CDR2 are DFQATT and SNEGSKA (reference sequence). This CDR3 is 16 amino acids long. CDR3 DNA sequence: TGCAGTGCTAGAGAGGGGGACAGGGCGGGAGGAGAGACCCAGTACTTC. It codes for CSAREGDRAGGETQYF.

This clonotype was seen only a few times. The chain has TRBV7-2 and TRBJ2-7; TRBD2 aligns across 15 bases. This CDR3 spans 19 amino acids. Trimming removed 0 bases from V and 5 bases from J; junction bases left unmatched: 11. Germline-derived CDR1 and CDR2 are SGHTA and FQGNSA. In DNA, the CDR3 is TGTGCCAGCAGCTTAGCCCTTGGACTAGCGGGAGGGCTCAGGAACGAGCAGTACTTC. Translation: CASSLALGLAGGLRNEQYF.

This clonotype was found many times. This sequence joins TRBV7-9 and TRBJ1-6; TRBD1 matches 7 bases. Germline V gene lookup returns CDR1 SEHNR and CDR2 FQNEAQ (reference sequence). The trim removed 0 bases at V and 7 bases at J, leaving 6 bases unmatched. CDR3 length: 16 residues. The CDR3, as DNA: TGTGCCAGCAGCTTAGCGGGGACAGCTCTCAATTCACCCCTCCACTTT. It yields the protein CASSLAGTALNSPLHF.

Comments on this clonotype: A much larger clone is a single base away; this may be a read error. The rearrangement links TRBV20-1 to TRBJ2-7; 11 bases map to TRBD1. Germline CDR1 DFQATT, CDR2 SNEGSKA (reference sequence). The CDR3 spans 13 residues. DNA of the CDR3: TGCAGTGCTTTGGGACAGGGGGTAGGGGAGCAGCACTTC. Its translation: CSALGQGVGEQHF.

The CDR3 sequence is CSARVGARFEAFF. The CDR3 DNA is TGCAGTGCTAGAGTGGGGGCGCGTTTTGAAGCTTTCTTT. V is TRBV20-1 and J is TRBJ1-1, with a weak D call TRBD1 (6 bases). Per germline, CDR1 DFQATT and CDR2 SNEGSKA (reference sequence). V dropped 1 base and J dropped 7 bases, with 13 bases sitting between them. CDR3 length equals 13 residues.

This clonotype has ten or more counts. DNA for the CDR3: TGCAGCGTTGAAAAGGGGGTCGGCACTGAAGCTTTCTTT. Amino acid sequence: CSVEKGVGTEAFF. The chain combines TRBV29-1 with TRBJ1-1; possible D gene TRBD1, 6 bases. The CDR3 has 13 residues. Germline V CDR1 and CDR2: SQVTM, ANQGSEA. Trimming cost V 2 bases and J 4 bases, with 11 bases left between them.

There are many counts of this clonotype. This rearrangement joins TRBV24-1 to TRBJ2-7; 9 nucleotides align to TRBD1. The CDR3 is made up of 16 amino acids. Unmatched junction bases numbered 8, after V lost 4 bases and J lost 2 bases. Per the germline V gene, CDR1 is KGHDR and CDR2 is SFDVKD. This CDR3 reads CATSDRGQGNTYEQYF. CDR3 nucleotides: TGTGCCACCAGTGACCGGGGACAGGGAAATACCTACGAGCAGTACTTC.

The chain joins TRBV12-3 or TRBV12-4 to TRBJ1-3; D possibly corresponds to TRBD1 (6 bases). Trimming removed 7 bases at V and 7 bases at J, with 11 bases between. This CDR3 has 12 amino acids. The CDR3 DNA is TGTGCCAGCAACTCCAGGGGTAACACCATATATTTT. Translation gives CASNSRGNTIYF.

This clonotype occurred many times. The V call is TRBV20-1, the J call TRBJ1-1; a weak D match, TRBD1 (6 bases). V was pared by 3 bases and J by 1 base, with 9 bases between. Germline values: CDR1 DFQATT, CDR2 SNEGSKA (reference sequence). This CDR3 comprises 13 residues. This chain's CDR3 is CSARAQGNTEAFF. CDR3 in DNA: TGCAGTGCTAGGGCACAGGGGAACACTGAAGCTTTCTTT.

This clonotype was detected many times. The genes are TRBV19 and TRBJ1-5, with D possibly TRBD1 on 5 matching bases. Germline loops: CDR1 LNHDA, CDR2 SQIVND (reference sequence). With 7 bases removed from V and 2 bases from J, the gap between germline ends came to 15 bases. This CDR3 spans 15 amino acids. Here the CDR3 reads CASTPGWVGNQPQHF. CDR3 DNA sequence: TGTGCCAGTACCCCAGGGTGGGTGGGCAATCAGCCCCAGCATTTT.

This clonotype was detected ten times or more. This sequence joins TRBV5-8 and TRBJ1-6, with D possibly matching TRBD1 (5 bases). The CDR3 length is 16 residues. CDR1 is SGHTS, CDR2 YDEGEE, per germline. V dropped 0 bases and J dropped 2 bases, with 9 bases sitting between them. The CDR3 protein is CASSLGGTAYNSPLHF. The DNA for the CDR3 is TGTGCCAGCAGCTTGGGTGGGACGGCCTATAATTCACCCCTCCACTTT. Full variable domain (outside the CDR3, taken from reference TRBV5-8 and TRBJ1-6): EAGVTQSPTHLIKTRGQQATLRCSPISGHTSVYWYQQALGLGLQFLLWYDEGEERNRGNFPPRFSGRQFPNYSSELNVNALELEDSALYLCASSLGGTAYNSPLHFGNGTRLTVT.

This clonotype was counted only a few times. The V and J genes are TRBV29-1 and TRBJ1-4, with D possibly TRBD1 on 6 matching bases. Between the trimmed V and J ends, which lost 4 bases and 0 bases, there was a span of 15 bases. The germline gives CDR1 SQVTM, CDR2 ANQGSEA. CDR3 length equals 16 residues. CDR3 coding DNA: TGCAGCGTTGTGGACAGAATCTCGGCAACTAATGAAAAACTGTTTTTT. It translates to CSVVDRISATNEKLFF.